The clone carrying this TCR beta chain ranks as medium-sized. Antigen specificity is unknown. This sample was taken from a study of spatial heterogeneity in lung cancer. The overall study: After resection, follow-up PBMC samples were sequenced when available, at a median of about two years later.

General study points: Blood contained ubiquitous expanded tumor TCRs more at resection than at follow-up.

Time point: blood at routine non-recurrence follow-up after resection. TCRdb redid the calling of the 5' RACE reads with MiXCR, one entry per CDR3 protein. The sample has some 16,000 distinct CDR3 sequences, approximately 19% seen once. Germline V lookup: CDR1 SGHKS, CDR2 YYEKEE (reference sequence). The V and J ends lost 4 bases and 8 bases, in that order; junction bases with no gene match: 6. The CDR3 totals 14 residues. The TCR originated in a male donor with early-stage non-small cell lung cancer. Material: PBMCs, obtained at follow-up. V gene TRBV5-5 combines with J gene TRBJ1-6; 7 bases map to TRBD1. The CDR3 spells CASSRQGMDSPLHF. The CDR3 DNA reads as TGTGCCAGCAGCCGACAGGGTATGGATTCACCCCTCCACTTT.